This TCR beta chain was captured in a study of circulating CD8 cells and anti-PD-1 response in melanoma. The QIAseq Immune Repertoire TCR panel built the libraries from roughly 16 ng of total RNA. TCRdb reprocessed the reads with MiXCR, giving one entry per CDR3 protein. The table includes around 400 distinct CDR3 sequences, about 11% detected once. Whole-study results and caveats: Generally, no replicate experiments were performed.

By share of the sample, this clonotype is large. The target antigen is unknown. Sorting of live CD3+CD8+TCRalphabeta+ cells by PD-1 and/or TIGIT gave four subsets. V was cut by 0 bases and J by 0 bases, with 14 bases left in between. The CDR3 covers 18 residues. Looked up from germline, CDR1 is MNHNY and CDR2 is SVGAGI (reference sequence). The material was CD8+ T cells from PBMCs, obtained at baseline or after one month of anti-PD-1 therapy (not recorded which). The origin of this receptor is a human donor with melanoma. The chain joins TRBV6-6 to TRBJ1-4; D call uncertain. The CDR3 nucleotides are TGTGCCAGCAGTTACTCGAGCGCGACGTTTGCAACTAATGAAAAACTGTTTTTT. Amino acid sequence: CASSYSSATFATNEKLFF.